Described below is a single T cell receptor (beta chain) sequence and its context. Its antigen is not known. V lost 3 bases, J lost 4 bases, and 12 bases lay in between. Germline lookup yields CDR1 GTSNPN and CDR2 SVGIG (reference sequence). The CDR3 length is 13 residues. This sample was taken from a study of T cell responses to AZD1222 COVID-19 vaccine. Overall study: Pooling of second doses given at about 4 or about 12 weeks was done.

The study, taken as a whole, reports: AZD1222 recipients seropositive at baseline numbered only six or seven. Spike was spanned by vaccine-associated CD4 TCRs, which were dominant at 160-218 and 743-854. Females outnumbered males among donors, who were mostly white British; clonal diversity was possibly underestimated.

Some clones are missing from TCRdb's copy, which holds only in-frame ones; the method was immunoSEQ multiplex PCR. The profile shows 150,000 to 200,000 clones, around 94% of them singletons. The rearrangement joins TRBV30 to TRBJ1-1; possibly TRBD1 for D (5 bases). This receptor was taken from an adult in good health. The sequences come from peripheral blood, collected on day 0 of AZD1222 vaccination. The CDR3 loop reads CAWSPGYSTEAFF. The DNA for the CDR3 is TGTGCCTGGAGCCCAGGGTATAGCACTGAAGCTTTCTTT. Drawing the rest from reference TRBV30 and TRBJ1-1, the complete variable domain is SQTIHQWPATLVQPVGSPLSLECTVEGTSNPNLYWYRQAAGRGLQLLFYSVGIGQISSEVPQNLSASRPQDRQFILSSKKLLLSDSGFYLCAWSPGYSTEAFFGQGTRLTVV.